This T cell receptor beta chain was documented in a study of control samples from healthy donors and cancer patients. Method: immunoSEQ multiplex PCR; TCRdb's copy keeps in-frame clones and lacks some. The profile shows fewer than 200,000 clones, around 93% of them singletons. Trimming pared 7 bases from V and 4 bases from J, leaving 11 bases between. The CDR3 consists of 13 residues. Per the germline V gene, CDR1 is ENHRY and CDR2 is SYGVKD. The sample was blood. The source is an older woman in good health. This chain joins TRBV10-3 and TRBJ1-5, with TRBD1 as a possible D gene (5 bases). In nucleotides, the CDR3 is TGTGCCATCACTGGGGGACCAAATCAGCCCCAGCATTTT. Translation gives CAITGGPNQPQHF.